This T cell receptor (beta chain) is from a study of cytomegalovirus exposure and HLA in healthy donors. About this clone: Its specificity is unknown.

Findings and caveats of the study: With further analysis later on, most CMV-associated TCR beta chains appeared HLA-restricted. An Asian-associated ancestry cluster reportedly showed fewer N-insertions than the approximately 650-donor mean in a later analysis.

PCR employed 60 Vbeta and 13 Jbeta primers. The assay was immunoSEQ multiplex PCR, and TCRdb's table has in-frame clones only and misses some. The sample includes about 160,000 clones, roughly 73% of them seen just once. V was clipped by 5 bases and J by 3 bases, with 19 bases between them. CDR1 is SGHNT, CDR2 YENEEA, per germline. CDR3 length: 16 amino acids. The sequencing input was PBMCs. The chain employs TRBV11-3 and TRBJ1-1; TRBD1 is a possible D gene (6 bases). The TCR sequence derives from a woman aged 25 to 45 in good health and CMV-seronegative. Here the CDR3 reads CASSARGTRGDTEAFF. The CDR3 nucleotides read TGTGCCAGCAGCGCTAGGGGGACCCGAGGTGACACTGAAGCTTTCTTT.